The 32 T cell receptor beta chains reported below all come from one sample, sequenced in a study of T cells after yellow fever vaccination. TCRdb fed the 5' RACE reads into MiXCR, producing one record per CDR3 protein. The table includes 100,000 to 150,000 distinct CDR3 sequences, around 15% detected once. The sample was CD8+ T cells sorted from PBMCs, taken 5 days after the yellow fever booster vaccination. These receptors were obtained from a man aged 18 to 29 who received the YFV17D yellow fever vaccine.

The V gene is TRBV4-1, the J gene TRBJ1-4, with 8 bases fitting TRBD1. J was trimmed by 8 bases and V by 0 bases; bases with no gene match: 8. The germline gives CDR1 MGHRA, CDR2 YSYEKL. The CDR3 has 16 amino acids. For the CDR3, the DNA is TGCGCCAGCAGCCAAGATGAGGACAGGGTGGAAGAAAAACTGTTTTTT. Amino acids: CASSQDEDRVEEKLFF.

This clonotype appeared a few times. The chain employs TRBV29-1 and TRBJ2-2; 8 bases agree with TRBD1. Germline-derived CDR1 and CDR2 are SQVTM and ANQGSEA. V lost 3 bases and J lost 1; bases outside the gene matches: 4. The CDR3 is 15 amino acids. CDR3 nucleotide sequence: TGCAGCGTTGACCTCGGACAGGGGAACACCGGGGAGCTGTTTTTT. Translated: CSVDLGQGNTGELFF.

This chain uses TRBV7-9 with TRBJ2-3; 8 nucleotides match TRBD2. V was clipped by 5 bases and J by 5 bases; unmatched bases: 9. CDR1 is SEHNR and CDR2 is FQNEAQ in the germline V gene (reference sequence). The CDR3 is 15 residues long. CDR3 in amino acids: CASSPRGGLLDTQYF. The CDR3, as DNA: TGTGCCAGCAGCCCACGCGGGGGGCTGTTAGATACGCAGTATTTT.

This clonotype was recorded a few times. The V call is TRBV4-1, the J call TRBJ1-1; 8 bases align to TRBD1. The V gene's germline CDR1 is MGHRA and CDR2 YSYEKL. The ends lost 6 bases at V and 4 bases at J; junction bases unmatched: 1. The CDR3 length is 12 residues. The CDR3 coding sequence is TGCGCCAGCAGAGGACAGGGCACTGAAGCTTTCTTT. Encoded protein: CASRGQGTEAFF.

The rearrangement links TRBV7-2 to TRBJ2-4; D gene unclear. Germline lookup yields CDR1 SGHTA and CDR2 FQGNSA. V lost 2 bases and J 0 bases, leaving 11 bases between the germline ends. The CDR3 is 16 amino acids. The DNA for the CDR3 is TGTGCCAGCAGCTTATCCGGATACGTAGCCAAAAACATTCAGTACTTC. Amino acids: CASSLSGYVAKNIQYF.

This clonotype has only a few counts. V and J are TRBV9 and TRBJ1-2; 7 bases align to TRBD1. V was clipped by 0 bases and J by 3 bases; unmatched bases: 5. CDR1 and CDR2 from the germline V gene are SGDLS and YYNGEE. The CDR3 has 15 amino acids. CDR3 region: CASSVGQGGDYGYTF. The CDR3 DNA reads as TGTGCCAGCAGCGTAGGACAGGGTGGGGACTATGGCTACACCTTC.

The chain recombines TRBV4-2 with TRBJ2-6; TRBD2 is a possible D gene (6 bases). CDR3 length: 15 residues. V lost 5 bases and J lost 3, with 11 bases in between. Germline CDR1 and CDR2: LGHNA and YNFKEQ. The CDR3 reads CASSAREVGANVLTF. CDR3 DNA: TGTGCCAGCAGCGCAAGGGAGGTTGGGGCCAACGTCCTGACTTTC.

This clonotype was detected many times. V gene TRBV3-1 combines with J gene TRBJ2-4, with 9 nucleotides matching TRBD1. From germline, CDR1 is LGHDT and CDR2 YNNKEL (reference sequence). V shed 0 bases and J 6 bases; nucleotides not matched to a gene: 3. The CDR3 has 15 residues. In DNA, the CDR3 is TGTGCCAGCAGCCAAGATATGGGACAGGGAAACATTCAGTACTTC. Translated, it gives CASSQDMGQGNIQYF. The full variable domain, completed using reference TRBV3-1 and TRBJ2-4, is DTAVSQTPKYLVTQMGNDKSIKCEQNLGHDTMYWYKQDSKKFLKIMFSYNNKELIINETVPNRFSPKSPDKAHLNLHINSLELGDSAVYFCASSQDMGQGNIQYFGAGTRLSVL.

V usage is TRBV20-1 and J usage is TRBJ1-2; D unresolved. From germline, CDR1 is DFQATT and CDR2 SNEGSKA (reference sequence). The CDR3 covers 11 residues. Trimming removed 0 bases from V and 4 bases from J, with 3 bases in between. Here the CDR3 reads CSAREGYGYTF. CDR3 DNA: TGCAGTGCTAGAGAGGGCTATGGCTACACCTTC.

This chain connects TRBV4-1 to TRBJ2-1, with TRBD2 identical over 9 bases. The V and J ends lost 0 bases and 7 bases, in that order; junction bases with no gene match: 10. The germline V gene encodes CDR1 MGHRA and CDR2 YSYEKL. This CDR3 region has 17 residues. The CDR3 region has the DNA TGCGCCAGCAGCCAAGAAAGGATAGCGGGGGCTGGGAATGAGCAGTTCTTC. This translates into CASSQERIAGAGNEQFF.

This chain links TRBV2 with TRBJ1-1, with TRBD1 as a possible D gene (5 bases). The CDR3 loop spans 16 amino acids. Germline lookup yields CDR1 SNHLY and CDR2 FYNNEI. With 6 bases removed from V and 1 base from J, the gap between germline ends came to 18 bases. In DNA, the CDR3 is TGTGCCAGCAGCGCTCAAGGGTCGGGGGGGAACACTGAAGCTTTCTTT. It is translated as CASSAQGSGGNTEAFF.

In its sample, this clonotype was seen a few times. This chain uses TRBV12-3 or TRBV12-4 with TRBJ2-4; D possibly corresponds to TRBD1 (6 bases). This CDR3 comprises 14 residues. V lost 6 bases and J 7 bases, leaving 16 bases between the germline ends. CDR3: CASRATGLDNIQYF. For the CDR3, the DNA is TGTGCCAGCAGGGCTACAGGGCTAGATAACATTCAGTACTTC.

This clonotype was counted between two and nine times. This sequence joins TRBV7-9 and TRBJ2-3; D is tentatively TRBD1 or TRBD2 (5 bases each). V shed 0 bases and J shed 2 bases, with 15 bases lying between them. The length of the CDR3 is 17 residues. CDR1 is SEHNR, CDR2 FQNEAQ, per germline (reference sequence). The CDR3 here is CASSLARDGLLTDTQYF. In DNA form, the CDR3 reads TGTGCCAGCAGCTTAGCCCGGGACGGCCTCCTCACAGATACGCAGTATTTT.

This clonotype was detected only a few times. This sequence joins TRBV9 and TRBJ2-5; TRBD1 might be the D (6 bases). Trimming pared 0 bases from V and 1 base from J, leaving 10 bases between. Germline lookup yields CDR1 SGDLS and CDR2 YYNGEE. The CDR3 loop spans 15 amino acids. CDR3 bases: TGTGCCAGCAGCGTAGGCTCCAGGGGCCAAGAGACCCAGTACTTC. It codes for CASSVGSRGQETQYF.

J is TRBJ2-1 and V is TRBV7-3; D might be TRBD2 (6 bases). The germline CDR1 and CDR2 sequences are SGHTA and FQGTGA. Trimming removed 3 bases at V and 5 bases at J, with 14 bases between. The CDR3 sequence is 15 residues long. The CDR3 reads CASSFELALNNEQFF. The CDR3 coding sequence is TGTGCCAGCAGCTTCGAGCTAGCGTTGAACAATGAGCAGTTCTTC.

J is TRBJ1-1 and V is TRBV4-3; D is perhaps TRBD1 (6 bases). Trimming took off 0 bases at V and 1 base at J, with 15 bases between the two ends. This CDR3 is built from 17 residues. In germline, CDR1 is LGHNA, CDR2 YSLEER. The CDR3 protein is CASSQDLPGQPNTEAFF. The CDR3 DNA reads TGCGCCAGCAGCCAAGACCTTCCTGGACAGCCGAACACTGAAGCTTTCTTT.

The J gene is TRBJ1-5, the V gene TRBV4-1, with TRBD1 as a possible D gene (6 bases). This CDR3 region has 15 residues. V was clipped by 1 base and J by 5 bases, with 12 bases between them. The germline gives CDR1 MGHRA, CDR2 YSYEKL. The CDR3 region has the DNA TGCGCCAGCAGCCAAGGGGGGCAGGTTTATCAGCCCCAGCATTTT. Its translation: CASSQGGQVYQPQHF.

This clonotype was detected only a few times. The chain recombines TRBV7-2 with TRBJ2-1, with D tentatively TRBD2 (5 bases). The CDR3 length is 15 residues. V lost 5 bases, J lost 0 bases, and 11 bases lay in between. CDR1 SGHTA and CDR2 FQGNSA come from the germline V gene. The CDR3 protein is CASSRGISSYNEQFF. CDR3 DNA sequence: TGTGCCAGCAGCCGAGGGATCAGCTCCTACAATGAGCAGTTCTTC. The full variable domain, in which reference TRBV7-2 and TRBJ2-1 provide the parts outside the CDR3, is GAGVSQSPSNKVTEKGKDVELRCDPISGHTALYWYRQSLGQGLEFLIYFQGNSAPDKSGLPSDRFSAERTGGSVSTLTIQRTQQEDSAVYLCASSRGISSYNEQFFGPGTRLTVL.

A single count supports this clonotype. The CDR3 DNA follows: TGCGCCAGCAGCCAGCGCGGGGGTGGAGAAGCTTTCTTT. This sequence encodes CASSQRGGGEAFF. The V call is TRBV4-3, the J call TRBJ1-1; possibly TRBD1 for D (5 bases). Trimming cost V 3 bases and J 8 bases, with 13 bases left between them. The CDR3 is 13 amino acids. CDR1 is LGHNA, CDR2 YSLEER, per germline.

V is TRBV6-1 and J is TRBJ2-1, with D tentatively TRBD1 or TRBD2 (5 bases each). Germline V gene sequence: CDR1 MNHNS, CDR2 SASEGT. V was shortened by 5 bases and J by 4 bases, with 12 bases between the two germline ends. The CDR3 is 14 residues long. CDR3 DNA: TGTGCCAGCAGTTTCCGGGACGGTTACAATGAGCAGTTCTTC. This translates into CASSFRDGYNEQFF.

In its sample, this clonotype was seen many times. The rearrangement links TRBV4-2 to TRBJ2-4; D is undetermined. The CDR3 spans 11 residues. From germline, CDR1 is LGHNA and CDR2 YNFKEQ. Trimming shortened V by 8 bases and J by 4 bases, and 6 bases separated the two germline ends. The CDR3 here is CASGPKNIQYF. CDR3 in DNA: TGTGCCAGCGGACCGAAAAACATTCAGTACTTC.

The table lists this clonotype with a few counts. The genes are TRBV5-5 and TRBJ2-3; D gene uncertain. CDR1 and CDR2 from the germline V gene are SGHKS and YYEKEE (reference sequence). V was cut by 4 bases and J by 2 bases, with 17 bases left in between. The CDR3 covers 16 residues. CDR3 in amino acids: CASSPELQLYTDTQYF. The CDR3 coding sequence is TGTGCCAGCAGCCCGGAACTACAGCTTTACACAGATACGCAGTATTTT.

This rearrangement joins TRBV30 to TRBJ1-4; the match to TRBD1 covers 8 bases. The germline CDR1 and CDR2 sequences are GTSNPN and SVGIG (reference sequence). This CDR3 is 13 amino acids long. The trim removed 1 base at V and 6 bases at J, leaving 1 base unmatched. CDR3 protein: CAWSGTGYEKLFF. The CDR3 DNA sequence: TGTGCCTGGAGTGGGACAGGGTATGAAAAACTGTTTTTT.

V and J are TRBV7-6 and TRBJ2-7; no firm D call. The CDR3 runs 15 residues. V lost 2 bases and J 2 bases, leaving 13 bases between the germline ends. Germline CDR1 SGHVS, CDR2 FNYEAQ. CDR3 coding DNA: TGTGCCAGCAGCTTATTGGCAGCAAATACCTACGAGCAGTACGTC. Protein sequence: CASSLLAANTYEQYV.

This clonotype came up a few times. The chain carries TRBV7-9 and TRBJ1-5; D is undetermined. The CDR3 contains 14 residues. Germline-derived CDR1 and CDR2 are SEHNR and FQNEAQ (reference sequence). V gave up 1 base and J gave up 7 bases, with 11 bases separating them. The CDR3 reads CASSLEGGPQPQHF. The CDR3 DNA sequence: TGTGCCAGCAGCTTAGAAGGTGGGCCCCAGCCCCAGCATTTT.

This clonotype came up many times. The gene calls are TRBV5-5 and TRBJ1-1; the match to TRBD1 covers 9 bases. The germline gives CDR1 SGHKS, CDR2 YYEKEE (reference sequence). The trim removed 3 bases at V and 5 bases at J, leaving 8 bases unmatched. The CDR3 runs to 15 residues. The CDR3 loop is CASSSSGTGWTEAFF. In DNA form, the CDR3 reads TGTGCCAGCAGCTCCTCCGGGACAGGGTGGACTGAAGCTTTCTTT.

CDR3 DNA: TGTGCCAGCACTCATAACGTCATTTCGGATCAGCCCCAGCATTTT. Translation: CASTHNVISDQPQHF. The chain combines TRBV27 with TRBJ1-5; no clear D gene. The CDR3 spans 15 residues. With 7 bases removed from V and 5 bases from J, the gap between germline ends came to 18 bases. Germline V CDR1 and CDR2: MNHEY, SMNVEV (reference sequence).

This clonotype was seen a few times. The genes are TRBV24-1 and TRBJ2-1, with D tentatively TRBD2 (6 bases). Trimming left V 3 bases short and J 0 bases short, with 20 bases between. The CDR3 extends over 19 amino acids. Germline V gene lookup returns CDR1 KGHDR and CDR2 SFDVKD. The CDR3 region is CATSDLSPEDGSSYNEQFF. The CDR3 coding sequence is TGTGCCACCAGTGATCTGAGTCCCGAGGACGGGAGCTCCTACAATGAGCAGTTCTTC.

This clonotype was seen a few times. The V gene is TRBV28, the J gene TRBJ1-1; no reliable D call. With 5 bases removed from V and 10 bases from J, the gap between germline ends came to 11 bases. There are 11 residues in the CDR3. CDR1 and CDR2 from the germline V gene are MDHEN and SYDVKM. Here the CDR3 DNA reads TGTGCCAGCAGTCCCGGGTATGGAGCTTTCTTT. Its protein product is CASSPGYGAFF.

This chain links TRBV29-1 with TRBJ2-7; D may be TRBD1 or TRBD2 (6 bases each). The V gene's germline CDR1 is SQVTM and CDR2 ANQGSEA. The CDR3 has 15 residues. Trimming cost V 3 bases and J 6 bases, with 21 bases left between them. The CDR3 sequence: CSVDFYGGGISEQYF. CDR3 nucleotides: TGCAGCGTTGATTTCTACGGAGGGGGGATAAGCGAGCAGTACTTC.

This clonotype appeared a few times. The chain couples TRBV12-3 or TRBV12-4 to TRBJ2-1, with 9 bases identical to TRBD2. The CDR3 runs to 15 residues. V shed 5 bases, J shed 8 bases, and the junction held 10 bases outside the gene matches. This CDR3 is CASSPSGGPRDEQFF. The DNA for the CDR3 is TGTGCCAGCAGTCCCAGCGGGGGGCCACGAGATGAGCAGTTCTTC.

This clonotype has a count of ten or more. The chain links TRBV7-9 to TRBJ1-1; D is uncertain. CDR1 SEHNR and CDR2 FQNEAQ come from the germline V gene (reference sequence). The CDR3 spans 13 residues. V was clipped by 5 bases and J by 4 bases, with 11 bases between them. DNA of the CDR3: TGTGCCAGCAGCGGGAGGTGGAGCACTGAAGCTTTCTTT. This translates into CASSGRWSTEAFF.